Given below is one T cell receptor beta chain in context. Its antigen is not identified. The CDR3 covers 17 residues. V lost 5 bases and J 0 bases, leaving 19 bases between the germline ends. Germline CDR1 SGHAT, CDR2 FQDESV (reference sequence). This sample is part of a study of shared clonotypes between healthy human individuals. Study-wide results and limits: The study generally estimated greater richness for naive than memory subsets. Researchers sampled blood only, noting tissue repertoires likely differ. Sharing across four donors was highest in naive CD4 (roughly 5%) and lowest in memory CD8 (around 0.4%).

Methods used by the authors: Junction-only sequences produced by ImmunoSEQ had no quality scores, so filtering differed. The data were produced by immunoSEQ multiplex PCR, yet TCRdb's version contains in-frame clones alone and is incomplete. The DNA was the basis for D and trimming; V, J and clone size are from that table. The repertoire holds about 1 million clones, with 65% to 80% as singletons. The clonotype originates from a man aged 18 to 30 in good health. The specimen sequenced was memory CD4+ T cells sorted from blood. Stated subset: CD45RA-negative fraction. The chain combines TRBV11-1 with TRBJ1-1; D ambiguous. CDR3 amino acids: CASSPGVRDRMNTEAFF. The CDR3 nucleotides are TGTGCCAGCAGCCCCGGGGTGAGAGACCGCATGAACACTGAAGCTTTCTTT.